The 27 T cell receptor beta chains below come from one sample, sequenced in a study of beta chain features in type 1 diabetes (dated by TCRdb to the late 2010s). Study-wide conclusions, independent of this receptor: In all four CD4+ subsets, TCRB CDR3 length was moderately but significantly shorter in type 1 diabetes patients.

The antigens for these receptors are not known. The method behind the library was the immunoSEQ multiplex PCR assay. All of the isolated RNA was reverse transcribed with the High Capacity cDNA Reverse Transcription Kit, so expressed TCRB transcripts were sequenced. Not all clones reach the TCRdb copy of this immuneACCESS table, which keeps in-frame sequences only. Checked studies attribute under half of the gap to unresolved V genes and leave the rest unexplained. The table for this sample lists around 140,000 clones; 7.5% to 9.5% of them were counted only once. Of the sample, around 0.7% is held by the ten largest clones. The sequenced sample was central memory CD4+ T cells from blood. These receptors were taken from a man aged 25-45 years with type 1 diabetes.

A few counts support this clone. The chain has TRBV18 and TRBJ1-1; D might be TRBD1 (6 bases). V dropped 3 bases and J dropped 1 base, with 12 bases sitting between them. The CDR3 spans 15 residues. Germline V CDR1 and CDR2: KGHSH, LQKENI. The CDR3 loop reads CASSPRQVGNTEAFF. The CDR3 DNA follows: TGTGCCAGCTCACCGCGACAGGTTGGGAACACTGAAGCTTTCTTT.

There are a few counts of this clone. This chain uses TRBV28 with TRBJ1-1; 7 bases are shared with TRBD1. The V segment lost 6 bases and the J segment 6 bases; nucleotides outside the gene matches: 4. CDR3 length: 12 residues. In germline, CDR1 is MDHEN, CDR2 SYDVKM. CDR3 protein: CASRQGNPEAFF. The CDR3 DNA sequence: TGTGCCAGCAGACAGGGGAATCCTGAAGCTTTCTTT.

There are a few counts of this clone. The chain has TRBV4-3 and TRBJ2-1; possible D gene TRBD2, 6 bases. CDR3 length: 13 residues. CDR1 is LGHNA, CDR2 YSLEER, per germline. Trimming removed 3 bases from V and 8 bases from J, with 11 bases in between. The CDR3 nucleotides are TGCGCCAGCAGCCATAGAGCGGGCGATGAGCAGTTCTTC. It encodes CASSHRAGDEQFF.

A few counts support this clone. V is TRBV6-5 and J is TRBJ1-1, with unresolved D. CDR1 is MNHEY and CDR2 is SVGAGI in the germline V gene. Trimming took off 2 bases at V and 1 base at J, with 8 bases between the two ends. There are 14 residues in the CDR3. The CDR3 DNA follows: TGTGCCAGCAGTTACAGGCGGTCGAACACTGAAGCTTTCTTT. Amino acids: CASSYRRSNTEAFF.

This clone occurred a few times. CDR3 coding DNA: TGTGCCAGCTCACCGACTAGCGAGGACGGGGAGCTGTTTTTT. It codes for CASSPTSEDGELFF. The V call is TRBV18, the J call TRBJ2-2, with 8 bases fitting TRBD2. CDR1 is KGHSH, CDR2 LQKENI, per germline. The CDR3 runs to 14 residues. V gave up 3 bases and J gave up 7 bases; unmatched junction bases: 4.

In its sample, this clone was seen a few times. The V and J genes are TRBV4-2 and TRBJ2-3; TRBD2 matches at 12 bases. This CDR3 contains 16 residues. Germline V gene sequence: CDR1 LGHNA, CDR2 YNFKEQ. Trimming at V came to 0 bases and at J to 5 bases, leaving 3 bases not matched to a gene. The CDR3 DNA sequence: TGTGCCAGCAGCCAAGACCTAGCGGGGGGGCGAGATACGCAGTATTTT. Amino acids: CASSQDLAGGRDTQYF.

In its sample, this clone was seen a few times. This chain uses TRBV6-5 with TRBJ2-1; 8 positions match TRBD1. V lost 6 bases and J lost 8; bases outside the gene matches: 6. The CDR3 runs 13 residues. CDR1 is MNHEY, CDR2 SVGAGI, per germline. CDR3 nucleotides: TGTGCCAGCAGAGGACAGGGAAGGGATGAGCAGTTCTTC. Protein: CASRGQGRDEQFF.

This clone came up a few times. This chain uses TRBV6-5 with TRBJ2-5; TRBD2 might be the D (5 bases). CDR3 length: 13 amino acids. The ends were cut back, 5 bases at V and 5 bases at J, with 12 bases in the middle. Germline V CDR1 and CDR2: MNHEY, SVGAGI. CDR3 loop: CASSREFMETQYF. The CDR3, as DNA: TGTGCCAGCAGTAGGGAGTTCATGGAGACCCAGTACTTC.

The chain recombines TRBV19 with TRBJ1-1; D is perhaps TRBD1 (6 bases). The CDR3 consists of 13 residues. With 9 bases removed from V and 7 bases from J, the gap between germline ends came to 18 bases. Per the germline V gene, CDR1 is LNHDA and CDR2 is SQIVND (reference sequence). CDR3 sequence reads: CASDRGGKGEAFF. The CDR3 DNA follows: TGTGCCAGCGATCGGGGGGGCAAGGGTGAAGCTTTCTTT.

The V call is TRBV19, the J call TRBJ2-5; possibly TRBD1 for D (6 bases). V lost 3 bases, J lost 3 bases, and 11 bases lay in between. Looked up from germline, CDR1 is LNHDA and CDR2 is SQIVND (reference sequence). CDR3 length: 14 amino acids. The CDR3 sequence is CASSIDRWEETQYF. The CDR3 DNA follows: TGTGCCAGTAGTATTGACAGGTGGGAAGAGACCCAGTACTTC.

Here the CDR3 DNA reads TGTGCCTGTAAGGCGGGGTACGCGAACACCGGGGAGCTGTTTTTT. As protein: CACKAGYANTGELFF. The chain is built from TRBV30 and TRBJ2-2, with D possibly being TRBD2 (6 bases). V lost 6 bases, J lost 0 bases, and 14 bases lay in between. CDR1 is GTSNPN and CDR2 is SVGIG in the germline V gene (reference sequence). The CDR3 spans 15 residues.

This clone was counted a few times. This rearrangement joins TRBV18 to TRBJ1-4, with no clear D. CDR3 length: 15 amino acids. The germline CDR1 and CDR2 sequences are KGHSH and LQKENI. V lost 1 base, J lost 5 bases, and 11 bases lay in between. As DNA, the CDR3 is TGTGCCAGCTCACCACGGGGAGGACGGAATGAAAAACTGTTTTTT. As protein: CASSPRGGRNEKLFF.

The J gene is TRBJ2-5, the V gene TRBV7-2; 9 nucleotides align to TRBD2. The germline V gene has CDR1 SGHTA and CDR2 FQGNSA. V lost 7 bases, J lost 9 bases, and 12 bases stayed unmatched. The CDR3 is 14 residues long. CDR3 in DNA: TGTGCCAGCAATAGCGGGCTAGCGGGGAGGGCCCAGTACTTC. It codes for CASNSGLAGRAQYF. Supplemented by reference TRBV7-2 and TRBJ2-5, the full variable domain reads GAGVSQSPSNKVTEKGKDVELRCDPISGHTALYWYRQSLGQGLEFLIYFQGNSAPDKSGLPSDRFSAERTGGSVSTLTIQRTQQEDSAVYLCASNSGLAGRAQYFGPGTRLLVL.

This clone was seen at least ten times. This chain connects TRBV15 to TRBJ1-2, with D hard to call. V lost 0 bases, J lost 0 bases, and 5 bases lay in between. Looked up from germline, CDR1 is LNHNV and CDR2 is YYDKDF (reference sequence). The CDR3 runs 14 residues. DNA for the CDR3: TGTGCCACCAGCAGAGAGAGAGCTAACTATGGCTACACCTTC. This codes for CATSRERANYGYTF.

This chain links TRBV4-1 with TRBJ1-3; D unclear. Trimming left V 0 bases short and J 4 bases short, with 10 bases between. Germline V gene lookup returns CDR1 MGHRA and CDR2 YSYEKL. CDR3 length: 15 residues. CDR3 protein: CASSQESSTGNTIYF. CDR3 coding DNA: TGCGCCAGCAGCCAAGAGTCCAGTACCGGAAACACCATATATTTT.

This clone has only a few counts. The V gene is TRBV7-9, the J gene TRBJ2-3, with 14 bases that match TRBD2. This CDR3 has 19 residues. The germline gives CDR1 SEHNR, CDR2 FQNEAQ (reference sequence). With 3 bases clipped from V and 3 bases from J, the junction kept 11 bases outside the gene matches. DNA for the CDR3: TGTGCCAGCAGCTTTCGAAGCCGCCGGACTAGCGGGGGGACAGATACGCAGTATTTT. Translating it yields CASSFRSRRTSGGTDTQYF.

The chain is built from TRBV12-5 and TRBJ2-2; 9 bases are a match to TRBD1. The CDR3 is made up of 16 amino acids. Germline V gene lookup returns CDR1 LGHNT and CDR2 FRNRAP. V dropped 6 bases and J dropped 3; count of bases not matched to a gene: 8. CDR3 bases: TGTGCTAGTGGCTCTGGGACAGGGTATGACACCGGGGAGCTGTTTTTT. Its protein product is CASGSGTGYDTGELFF.

This clone has only a few counts. The CDR3 region is CAWTPGGRENEKLFF. CDR3 bases: TGTGCCTGGACCCCCGGGGGGAGGGAGAATGAAAAACTGTTTTTT. The chain couples TRBV30 to TRBJ1-4, with D possibly matching TRBD1 (5 bases). V dropped 4 bases and J dropped 5 bases, with 17 bases sitting between them. Germline V gene data show CDR1 as GTSNPN and CDR2 as SVGIG (reference sequence). The CDR3 sequence is 15 residues long.

There are a few counts of this clone. The chain combines TRBV4-3 with TRBJ2-4, with D tentatively TRBD1 (6 bases). Trimming cost V 3 bases and J 3 bases, with 12 bases left between them. The germline V gene has CDR1 LGHNA and CDR2 YSLEER. The CDR3 loop spans 15 amino acids. CDR3 DNA sequence: TGCGCCAGCAGCCAGGCACAGGGAGACAAAAACATTCAGTACTTC. This translates into CASSQAQGDKNIQYF.

This clone was observed a few times. The V and J genes are TRBV30 and TRBJ2-5; TRBD1 is a possible D gene (6 bases). The CDR3 sequence is 14 residues long. Germline V lookup: CDR1 GTSNPN, CDR2 SVGIG (reference sequence). Trimming removed 1 base at V and 1 base at J, with 10 bases between. The CDR3: CAWSEQGFQETQYF. Here the CDR3 DNA reads TGTGCCTGGAGTGAACAGGGTTTCCAAGAGACCCAGTACTTC.

This clone has a handful of counts. J is TRBJ2-1 and V is TRBV2; TRBD2 is a possible D gene (6 bases). This CDR3 is built from 14 residues. V shed 5 bases and J shed 4 bases, with 12 bases lying between them. CDR1 SNHLY and CDR2 FYNNEI come from the germline V gene. The CDR3: CASSTSFSYNEQFF. The DNA of the CDR3 is TGTGCCAGCAGTACTAGCTTTTCGTACAATGAGCAGTTCTTC.

The rearrangement uses TRBV4-3 and TRBJ2-3; D is perhaps TRBD2 (6 bases). CDR1 and CDR2 (germline): LGHNA, YSLEER. Trimming removed 2 bases at V and 2 bases at J, with 8 bases between. This CDR3 is built from 14 residues. CDR3 in DNA: TGCGCCAGCAGCCAACGGGGACTCACAGATACGCAGTATTTT. Its protein is CASSQRGLTDTQYF.

This clone was seen more than once but under ten times. One end of the junction varies from germline; a read error may be responsible. The chain couples TRBV4-3 to TRBJ2-7, with D possibly matching TRBD1 (5 bases). CDR1 is LGHNA and CDR2 is YSLEER in the germline V gene. The CDR3 covers 12 residues. CDR3 DNA sequence: TGCGCCAGCAGCCAAGATAGGGGCCCCGAGCACTTC. Amino acids: CASSQDRGPEHF.

This clone was found a few times. The CDR3 loop reads CASSPRGGSTDTQYF. The CDR3 nucleotides read TGCGCCAGCAGCCCACGGGGGGGTAGCACAGATACGCAGTATTTT. V and J are TRBV4-3 and TRBJ2-3, with 8 bases matching TRBD2. Germline values: CDR1 LGHNA, CDR2 YSLEER. Losses at the gene ends were 4 bases for V and 0 bases for J; bases not matched to a gene: 3. The CDR3 spans 15 residues.

Of note for this clone: The germline gene is not matched at one end of the junction; a read error may be the cause. The chain couples TRBV4-1 to TRBJ2-3; maybe TRBD2 (6 bases). The germline V gene encodes CDR1 MGHRA and CDR2 YSYEKL. This CDR3 is built from 15 residues. The CDR3 nucleotides read TGTGCCAGCAGCCAAGATGCGGGGACCCCAGATACGCAGTATTTT. This gives the protein CASSQDAGTPDTQYF.

This clone was detected only a few times. The CDR3 region is CASSFHGGANTDTQYF. Written as DNA, the CDR3 is TGTGCCAGCAGCTTCCATGGCGGGGCCAACACAGATACGCAGTATTTT. V is TRBV7-2 and J is TRBJ2-3; weak D call: TRBD2 (6 bases). This CDR3 has 16 residues. CDR1 SGHTA and CDR2 FQGNSA come from the germline V gene. The V and J ends lost 3 bases and 2 bases respectively, with 15 bases between them.

V gene TRBV20-1 combines with J gene TRBJ2-7, with 8 positions matching TRBD1. V gave up 8 bases and J gave up 6 bases; unmatched junction bases: 6. The germline V gene encodes CDR1 DFQATT and CDR2 SNEGSKA (reference sequence). The length of the CDR3 is 11 residues. DNA of the CDR3: TGCAGTAGATCAGGGGGCGGCGAGCAGTACTTC. As protein: CSRSGGGEQYF.